This record looks at one T cell receptor beta chain sequence and its context. The specificity of this receptor is unknown. No base qualities exist here, and no much larger clone lies one base off it. Including the terminal cysteine and phenylalanine, the CDR3 comprises 14 residues. Just the 42-base CDR3 DNA is kept, in frame starting at base 1. Based on the germline V gene, the CDR1 and CDR2 sequences are SGHRS and YFSETQ. The V end gives up 2 bases and the J end 10 bases, leaving 4 bases in the junction not matched to a gene. Participants in the prospective study were enrolled through a virtual design, were aged roughly 18 to 95 years, and lived in roughly 25 United States geographic areas. Cohort assignment in the prospective study relied on participant-reported clinical history from a screening survey and a study questionnaire. Exposed participants were defined as having been in contact with someone with a PCR-confirmed or clinician-diagnosed COVID-19 case within 2 weeks of study entry. Mobile phlebotomists in the prospective study collected whole blood, serum and a nasopharyngeal or oropharyngeal swab from every participant. Prospective study participants could optionally give additional blood draws and questionnaires over an approximately 2-month period. Before DNA extraction, prospective study blood samples were shipped either frozen or at room temperature.

This specimen comes from a study of blood T cell repertoires in COVID-19 (dated by TCRdb to 2019 to 2021). Concerning the study at large: Samples covering the acute and convalescent phases of COVID-19 were provided by collaborators in the United States, Italy and Spain. The material from the prospective study consisted of cDNA or gDNA derived from T cells, B-cell-depleted T cells, or PBMCs. The dataset comprised deeply sampled blood TCRbeta repertoires from subjects exposed to, actively infected with, or recovered from COVID-19. The repertoires were made available in a free public database intended to serve as a resource for research on the immune response to SARS-CoV-2. The samples were drawn from two sources: the first 160 participants of the ongoing ImmuneRACE study, and 1,200 or so subjects contributed by 6 global collaborators. The sample metadata nearly always contained a de-identified subject ID, COVID-19 status, age in years and sex. Where HLA class I and class II types were available, the types were taken from metadata supplied by the sample provider, not from assay-based typing. The full study reports these points: How much clinical and demographic metadata was included differed by source and by participant, and the metadata was provided uncurated.

The immunoSEQ Assay, a bias-controlled multiplex PCR, was used to amplify TCRbeta CDR3 regions from genomic DNA. In the original analysis: The number of nucleated cells in each sample was estimated by amplification of reference gene primers within the assay. To quantify the absolute abundance of each unique TCRbeta CDR3 rearrangement, sequence reads were collapsed and filtered. Productive Simpson clonality was computed per sample as the square root of Simpson's diversity index over productive rearrangements. Sourced from immuneACCESS, this table was stored by TCRdb with only in-frame sequences that have V and J called. A share of the clones is absent; for the studies checked, an unresolved V gene accounts for under half, and the remainder has no known explanation. Clonal size and the V and J genes are those of that table, whereas D and trimming came from the DNA. The table for this sample lists around 320,000 clones; 85% to 95% of them were counted only once. Together, the top ten hold less than 4% of the sample.

The chain is made from TRBV5-1 and TRBJ1-6, with 9 junctional bases fitting TRBD1. The sequencing input was PBMCs or T cells enriched from blood (not recorded which). This receptor was identified in a woman between 25 and 40 years old who had been exposed to COVID-19. The bases are TGCGCCAGCAGCTTCGGACAGGGGAGATCACCCCTCCACTTT. This encodes CASSFGQGRSPLHF.